This T cell receptor (beta chain) was retrieved from a study of T cell responses to AZD1222 COVID-19 vaccine. Here immunoSEQ multiplex PCR was the method, and the copy in TCRdb shows in-frame clones only, minus some. The data hold some 91,000 clones, with approximately 88% observed a single time. The V gene lost 6 bases and the J gene lost 2 bases, with 7 bases spanning the gap. Germline V gives CDR1 KGHDR, CDR2 SFDVKD. CDR3 length equals 13 residues. The chain combines TRBV24-1 with TRBJ1-5; perhaps TRBD1 as D (5 bases). The sequence derives from an adult in good health. Sample: peripheral blood, taken on day 0 of AZD1222 vaccination. This chain's CDR3 is CATSRGGNQPQHF. Here the CDR3 DNA reads TGTGCCACCAGTCGAGGGGGCAATCAGCCCCAGCATTTT.